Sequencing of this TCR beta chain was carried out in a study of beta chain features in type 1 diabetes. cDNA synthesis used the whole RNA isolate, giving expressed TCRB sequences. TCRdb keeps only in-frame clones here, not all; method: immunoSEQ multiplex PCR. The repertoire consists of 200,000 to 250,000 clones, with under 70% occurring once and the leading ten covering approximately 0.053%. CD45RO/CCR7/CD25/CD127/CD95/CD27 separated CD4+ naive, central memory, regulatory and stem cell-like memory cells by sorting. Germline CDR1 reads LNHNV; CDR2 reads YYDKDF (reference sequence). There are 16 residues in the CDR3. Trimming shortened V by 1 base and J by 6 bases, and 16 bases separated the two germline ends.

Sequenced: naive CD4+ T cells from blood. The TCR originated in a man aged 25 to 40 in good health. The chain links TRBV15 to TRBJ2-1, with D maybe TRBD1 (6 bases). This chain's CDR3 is CATSRVYREGGNEQFF. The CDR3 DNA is TGTGCCACCAGCAGAGTCTACCGGGAAGGGGGCAATGAGCAGTTCTTC.